Shown below are 5 T cell receptor beta chains from a single sample sequenced in a study of cytomegalovirus exposure and HLA in healthy donors. The assay was immunoSEQ multiplex PCR, and TCRdb's table has in-frame clones only and misses some. The sample yields 100,000 to 150,000 clones, around 94% seen once. The specimen sequenced was PBMCs. These receptors all come from a woman between 18 and 29 years old in good health and CMV-seronegative.

For the CDR3, the DNA is TGTGCCAGCAGTACACGGAACACTGAAGCTTTCTTT. It translates to CASSTRNTEAFF. The rearrangement joins TRBV6-6 to TRBJ1-1; no firm D call. V was pared by 5 bases and J by 1 base, with 5 bases between. Germline assignment: CDR1 MNHNY and CDR2 SVGAGI (reference sequence). The CDR3 totals 12 residues.

The gene calls are TRBV10-3 and TRBJ1-5; 7 nucleotides match TRBD1. The V segment lost 4 bases and the J segment 1 base; nucleotides outside the gene matches: 4. The CDR3 runs 15 residues. The germline gives CDR1 ENHRY, CDR2 SYGVKD. The CDR3 protein is CAISGAGGSNQPQHF. For the CDR3, the DNA is TGTGCCATCAGTGGCGCAGGGGGAAGCAATCAGCCCCAGCATTTT.

The chain recombines TRBV7-9 with TRBJ1-4; 8 bases are a match to TRBD1. CDR3 length: 15 amino acids. The trim removed 6 bases at V and 7 bases at J, leaving 10 bases unmatched. Germline assignment: CDR1 SEHNR and CDR2 FQNEAQ (reference sequence). The CDR3 sequence: CASSSRDRFTEKLFF. CDR3 sequence (DNA): TGTGCCAGCAGTTCACGGGACAGGTTTACTGAAAAACTGTTTTTT. The full variable domain, its missing parts supplied by reference TRBV7-9 and TRBJ1-4, is DTGVSQNPRHKITKRGQNVTFRCDPISEHNRLYWYRQTLGQGPEFLTYFQNEAQLEKSRLLSDRFSAERPKGSFSTLEIQRTEQGDSAMYLCASSSRDRFTEKLFFGSGTQLSVL.

The chain uses TRBV5-1 and TRBJ2-7, with 7 bases aligning to TRBD1. J gave up 5 bases and V 4 bases, and 3 bases lay outside the gene matches. CDR3 size: 12 residues. Germline V gene sequence: CDR1 SGHRS, CDR2 YFSETQ. In nucleotides, the CDR3 is TGCGCCAGCAGCCGAGGGACAGACGAGCAGTACTTC. Protein: CASSRGTDEQYF.

The rearrangement uses TRBV28 and TRBJ1-5; D ambiguous. V was shortened by 5 bases and J by 0 bases, with 17 bases between the two germline ends. There are 17 residues in the CDR3. CDR1 and CDR2 (germline): MDHEN, SYDVKM. For the CDR3, the DNA is TGTGCCAGCAGTCGGTGGGAGTCCGCTAATAGCAATCAGCCCCAGCATTTT. As protein: CASSRWESANSNQPQHF.